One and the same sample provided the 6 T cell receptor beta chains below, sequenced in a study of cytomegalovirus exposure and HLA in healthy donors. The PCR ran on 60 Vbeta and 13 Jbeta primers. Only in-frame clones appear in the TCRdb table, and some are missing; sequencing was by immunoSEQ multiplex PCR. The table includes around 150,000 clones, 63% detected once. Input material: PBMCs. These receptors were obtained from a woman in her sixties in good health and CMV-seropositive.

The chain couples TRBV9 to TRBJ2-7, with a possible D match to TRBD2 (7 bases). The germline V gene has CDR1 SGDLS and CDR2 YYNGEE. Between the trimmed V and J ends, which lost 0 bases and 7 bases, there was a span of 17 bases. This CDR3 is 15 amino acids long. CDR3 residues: CASSVDGGAPSEQYF. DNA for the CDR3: TGTGCCAGCAGCGTAGATGGGGGGGCACCCTCTGAGCAGTACTTC. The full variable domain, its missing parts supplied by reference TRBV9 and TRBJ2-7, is DSGVTQTPKHLITATGQRVTLRCSPRSGDLSVYWYQQSLDQGLQFLIQYYNGEERAKGNILERFSAQQFPDLHSELNLSSLELGDSALYFCASSVDGGAPSEQYFGPGTRLTVT.

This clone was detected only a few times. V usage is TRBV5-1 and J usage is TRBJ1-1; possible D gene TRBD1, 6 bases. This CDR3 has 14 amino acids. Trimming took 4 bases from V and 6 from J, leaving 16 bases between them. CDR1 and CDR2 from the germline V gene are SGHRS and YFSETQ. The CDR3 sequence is CASSLVGGAAEAFF. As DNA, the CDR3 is TGCGCCAGCAGCCTGGTAGGGGGGGCCGCTGAAGCTTTCTTT.

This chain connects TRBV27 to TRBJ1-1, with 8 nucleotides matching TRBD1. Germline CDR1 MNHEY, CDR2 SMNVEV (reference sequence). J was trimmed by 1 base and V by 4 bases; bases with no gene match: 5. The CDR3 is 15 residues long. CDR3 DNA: TGTGCCAGCAGTTACCGGGACAGGACGAACACTGAAGCTTTCTTT. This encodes CASSYRDRTNTEAFF.

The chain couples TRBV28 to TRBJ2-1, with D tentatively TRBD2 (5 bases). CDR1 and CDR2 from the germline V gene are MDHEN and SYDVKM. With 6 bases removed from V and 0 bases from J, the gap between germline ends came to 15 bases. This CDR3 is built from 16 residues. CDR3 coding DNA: TGTGCCAGCAGGCTATCGACGGGGAGCTCCTACAATGAGCAGTTCTTC. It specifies CASRLSTGSSYNEQFF.

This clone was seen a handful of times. This CDR3 reads CASSLAIGAHTDTQYF. CDR3 DNA: TGTGCCAGCAGCTTAGCGATTGGAGCGCACACAGATACGCAGTATTTT. The J gene is TRBJ2-3, the V gene TRBV7-8; D is undetermined. The V gene's germline CDR1 is SGHVS and CDR2 FQNEAQ. V was shortened by 0 bases and J by 2 bases, with 12 bases between the two germline ends. The CDR3 is 16 residues long.

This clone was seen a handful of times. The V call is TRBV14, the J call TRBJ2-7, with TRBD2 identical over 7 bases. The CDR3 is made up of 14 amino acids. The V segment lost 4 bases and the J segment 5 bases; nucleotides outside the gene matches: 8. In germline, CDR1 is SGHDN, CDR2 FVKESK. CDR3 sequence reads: CASSRGGAIDEQYF. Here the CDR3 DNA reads TGTGCCAGCAGCCGGGGAGGGGCTATCGACGAGCAGTACTTC.